Listed below are T cell receptor beta chains from one sample, sequenced in a study of blood T cells in healthy people across ages. TCRdb processed the 5' RACE reads anew with MiXCR; each CDR3 protein has one entry. The sample yields more than 650,000 distinct CDR3 sequences, 22% seen once. Sequencing was done on a sample of blood. The receptor source for this set is a man in his 70s in good health. The CDR3 runs from the conserved cysteine through the conserved F or W. The D gene is left open where the match is weak. The size field is filled for only some rows; it gives once, few, many or a size class.

clone_size	d_call	j_call	v_call	cdr3_nt	cdr3_aa
few	-	TRBJ1-6	TRBV14	TGTGCCAGCAGTCATACTGGCTATAATTCACCCCTCCACTTT	CASSHTGYNSPLHF
-	-	TRBJ1-2	TRBV20-1	TGCAGTGGTCCGGGTGAGGGATCTGGGGGCTACACCTTC	CSGPGEGSGGYTF
once	-	TRBJ2-5	TRBV7-2	TGTGCCAGCAGCCAACAGGGATCCCAAGAGACCCAGTACTTC	CASSQQGSQETQYF
few	-	TRBJ2-6	TRBV24-1	TGTGCCACCAGTGAGCGCTCTGGGGCCAACGTCCTGACTTTC	CATSERSGANVLTF
-	TRBD2	TRBJ2-1	TRBV7-9	TGTGCCAGCAGCTTAGAAATCCTAGCGGGATTCGGTGAGCAGTTCTTC	CASSLEILAGFGEQFF
-	-	TRBJ2-3	TRBV10-2	TGCGCCAGTGCCCGGTCCTCCCGGGTAGGGGATACGCAGTATTTT	CASARSSRVGDTQYF
-	TRBD1	TRBJ1-1	TRBV18	TGTGCCAGCTCAGAGGGACAGGGGGACACTGAAGCTTTCTTT	CASSEGQGDTEAFF
-	-	TRBJ1-2	TRBV5-1	TGCGCCAGCAGCTTGGATCACGGAAACTATGGCTACACCTTC	CASSLDHGNYGYTF
few	TRBD1	TRBJ2-5	TRBV20-1	TGCAGTGCTCTTCCTACCGGGACAGCCTTAGAGACCCAGTACTTC	CSALPTGTALETQYF
few	TRBD1	TRBJ2-3	TRBV12-3/TRBV12-4	TGTGCCAGCAGTTTCAGGGGGTCAGATGCGCAGTATTTT	CASSFRGSDAQYF
few	TRBD2	TRBJ2-4	TRBV20-1	TGCAGTGCTAGGGGACTAGCGGGAAACATTCAGTACTTC	CSARGLAGNIQYF
once	-	TRBJ2-5	TRBV24-1	TGTGCCACCAGTGAACGGGGCGAGACCCAGTACTTC	CATSERGETQYF
many	TRBD1	TRBJ2-3	TRBV18	TGTGCCAGCTCACCCTCGACAGGGAAAACAGATACGCAGTATTTT	CASSPSTGKTDTQYF
few	TRBD1	TRBJ2-1	TRBV29-1	TGCAGCGTTGGGAGGGGGACAGGGATCTACAATGAGCAGTTCTTC	CSVGRGTGIYNEQFF
-	-	TRBJ1-1	TRBV3-1	TGTGCCAGCAGCCAAGTGGGGGGATTTAACACTGAAGCTTTCTTT	CASSQVGGFNTEAFF
few	-	TRBJ2-6	TRBV16	TGTGCCAGCAGCCAAGGACGGGTCAGGGCATCTGGGGCCAACGTCCTGACTTTC	CASSQGRVRASGANVLTF
many	TRBD1	TRBJ1-2	TRBV4-2	TGTGCCAACAGCCAAGTAGGGACAGGGGGCAACTATGGCTACACCTTC	CANSQVGTGGNYGYTF
-	TRBD2	TRBJ2-1	TRBV5-1	TGCGCCAGCAGCTTGCCGGTACTCCGATTTCTAGCGGGAGATCTCCAGGGGTCCTACAATGAGCAGTTCTTC	CASSLPVLRFLAGDLQGSYNEQFF
-	-	TRBJ2-7	TRBV20-1	TGCAGCGCCTATTCGGGGACCCAATCGTCCTACGAGCAGTACTTC	CSAYSGTQSSYEQYF
few	TRBD2	TRBJ2-1	TRBV6-5	TGTGCCAGCAGTTACGGGCCAGCCGGGACTAGCGGGTTTAATGAGCAGTTCTTC	CASSYGPAGTSGFNEQFF
few	-	TRBJ1-5	TRBV4-1	TGCGCCAGCAGCCAAGATTGGGTTAGGCCCCAGCATTTT	CASSQDWVRPQHF
many	-	TRBJ2-5	TRBV9	TGTGCCAGCAGTGGAACTAGTGGAGAGACCCAGTACTTC	CASSGTSGETQYF
-	-	TRBJ2-3	TRBV4-3	TGCGCCAGCAGCCAAGAACAACCAGATACGCAGTATTTT	CASSQEQPDTQYF